A selection of T cell receptor beta chains follows, all from one sample in a study of CD8 T cells in Susac syndrome. TCRdb analysed the immunoSEQ multiplex PCR reads with MiXCR anew, one entry per CDR3 protein. The sample includes 130,000 to 150,000 distinct CDR3 sequences, roughly 95% of them seen just once. Sequenced material: CD4+ T cells from PBMCs. All receptors come from a human donor in good health. CDR3s include the opening cysteine and the closing phenylalanine or tryptophan. D genes are given only for firm matches. Clone size is shown for a subset of rows, as once, few, many or a class of expanded clone.

D gene | J gene | V gene | clone size | CDR3 protein | CDR3 DNA
TRBD2 | TRBJ2-7 | TRBV7-2 | NA | CASSLARTSATYEQYF | TGTGCCAGCAGCTTAGCCCGGACTAGCGCGACCTACGAGCAGTACTTC
TRBD1 | TRBJ2-2 | TRBV3-1 | NA | CASSRRTGANTGELFF | TGTGCCAGCAGCCGAAGGACAGGGGCCAACACCGGGGAGCTGTTTTTT
TRBD2 | TRBJ2-1 | TRBV15 | NA | CATSRPRLAGVNEQFF | TGTGCCACCAGCAGGCCCAGACTAGCGGGAGTCAATGAGCAGTTCTTC
NA | TRBJ2-1 | TRBV30 | NA | CAWMFYGNEQFF | TGTGCCTGGATGTTTTACGGCAATGAGCAGTTCTTC
NA | TRBJ1-4 | TRBV2 | once | CASTGGTDDNEKLFF | TGTGCCAGCACGGGTGGGACGGACGATAATGAAAAACTGTTTTTT
TRBD1 | TRBJ1-2 | TRBV3-1 | NA | CASSQDRAIGYTF | TGTGCCAGCAGCCAGGACAGGGCGATAGGCTACACCTTC
NA | TRBJ2-1 | TRBV7-2 | NA | CASSSEGGTRNEQFF | TGTGCCAGCAGCTCAGAGGGGGGGACTCGCAATGAGCAGTTCTTC
TRBD1 | TRBJ2-1 | TRBV25-1 | NA | CASSRQGYNEQFF | TGTGCCAGCAGTAGACAGGGGTACAATGAGCAGTTCTTC
NA | TRBJ2-2 | TRBV2 | NA | CASRLTEHAGELFF | TGTGCCAGCAGACTGACAGAGCATGCCGGGGAGCTGTTTTTT
TRBD1 | TRBJ1-1 | TRBV7-9 | NA | CASSRIQGLGTEAFF | TGTGCCAGCAGTCGCATACAGGGGCTGGGGACTGAAGCTTTCTTT
NA | TRBJ2-1 | TRBV20-1 | NA | CSATPSGSLFYNEQFF | TGCAGTGCCACCCCTAGTGGGAGCCTATTCTACAATGAGCAGTTCTTC
TRBD2 | TRBJ2-3 | TRBV6-2/TRBV6-3 | NA | CASSYSILAVDTQYF | TGTGCCAGCAGTTACTCGATCCTAGCGGTAGATACGCAGTATTTT
NA | TRBJ1-3 | TRBV7-2 | NA | CASSGGSGFVSGNTIYF | TGTGCCAGCAGCGGAGGGTCAGGATTCGTTTCTGGAAACACCATATATTTT
NA | TRBJ2-2 | TRBV5-4 | NA | CASSLYGAGLGELFF | TGTGCCAGCAGCTTGTATGGTGCTGGCCTCGGGGAGCTGTTTTTT
NA | TRBJ1-5 | TRBV12-3/TRBV12-4 | NA | CASSSQGRGNQPQHF | TGTGCCAGCAGTTCTCAGGGACGGGGAAATCAGCCCCAGCATTTT
NA | TRBJ1-1 | TRBV7-9 | NA | CASSVQGTEAFF | TGTGCCAGCAGCGTACAGGGCACTGAAGCTTTCTTT
NA | TRBJ2-2 | TRBV19 | NA | CASTPLGGGPTGELFF | TGTGCCAGTACCCCGTTAGGCGGAGGGCCCACCGGGGAGCTGTTTTTT
NA | TRBJ1-2 | TRBV7-9 | NA | CASSRNQNYGYTF | TGTGCCAGCAGCCGCAACCAGAACTATGGCTACACCTTC
TRBD1 | TRBJ2-5 | TRBV2 | NA | CASIVPGTGIQTQYF | TGTGCCAGCATCGTTCCCGGGACAGGGATTCAGACCCAGTACTTC
NA | TRBJ1-1 | TRBV18 | few | CASSPGSGGTEAFF | TGTGCCAGCTCACCGGGGAGCGGGGGCACTGAAGCTTTCTTT
NA | TRBJ1-2 | TRBV30 | NA | CAWTGDVYGYTF | TGTGCCTGGACAGGGGATGTCTATGGCTACACCTTC
NA | TRBJ2-3 | TRBV18 | NA | CASSPILTTTDTQYF | TGTGCCAGCTCACCTATCCTTACGACAACAGATACGCAGTATTTT
TRBD2 | TRBJ2-3 | TRBV14 | NA | CASSQETSESDTQYF | TGTGCCAGCAGCCAAGAGACTAGCGAATCAGATACGCAGTATTTT
NA | TRBJ2-3 | TRBV5-1 | NA | CASSADAATDTQYF | TGCGCCAGCAGCGCCGATGCAGCCACAGATACGCAGTATTTT
NA | TRBJ2-7 | TRBV3-1 | once | CASSQDKGAYEQYF | TGTGCCAGCAGCCAAGATAAGGGAGCCTACGAGCAGTACTTC
NA | TRBJ1-1 | TRBV6-6 | NA | CASSLRGANTEAFF | TGTGCCAGCAGTTTGAGGGGCGCGAACACTGAAGCTTTCTTT
NA | TRBJ2-3 | TRBV6-5 | once | CASNRGDTQYF | TGTGCCAGCAACCGAGGAGATACGCAGTATTTT
TRBD1 | TRBJ1-4 | TRBV27 | NA | CASSPDREGEKLFF | TGTGCCAGCAGTCCGGACAGGGAGGGTGAAAAACTGTTTTTT
NA | TRBJ2-2 | TRBV7-9 | NA | CASSPPAGAFTGELFF | TGTGCCAGCAGCCCTCCGGCAGGGGCCTTCACCGGGGAGCTGTTTTTT
NA | TRBJ2-5 | TRBV19 | NA | CASSIVEQETQYF | TGTGCCAGTAGTATCGTGGAACAAGAGACCCAGTACTTC
TRBD2 | TRBJ2-7 | TRBV3-1 | NA | CASSPAAGGAYEQYF | TGTGCCAGCAGCCCCGCAGCGGGGGGGGCCTACGAGCAGTACTTC
NA | TRBJ1-5 | TRBV20-1 | NA | CSARPGFQPQHF | TGCAGTGCTAGACCGGGGTTTCAGCCCCAGCATTTT
NA | TRBJ2-7 | TRBV5-4 | NA | CASSRGVTGSYEQYF | TGTGCCAGCAGCCGGGGGGTTACAGGGTCCTACGAGCAGTACTTC
NA | TRBJ1-2 | TRBV5-4 | NA | CASSLVAGSNGYTF | TGTGCCAGCAGCTTGGTCGCAGGTTCGAATGGCTACACCTTC
TRBD1 | TRBJ2-3 | TRBV5-1 | NA | CASSLGRRGQGTDTQYF | TGCGCCAGCAGCTTGGGGCGCAGGGGACAGGGCACAGATACGCAGTATTTT
TRBD2 | TRBJ2-1 | TRBV13 | NA | CASSPQGGRASYNEQFF | TGTGCCAGCAGCCCTCAAGGAGGGAGGGCATCCTACAATGAGCAGTTCTTC
TRBD2 | TRBJ2-7 | TRBV7-2 | NA | CASSWRGRGYEQYF | TGTGCCAGCAGCTGGCGCGGGAGAGGGTACGAGCAGTACTTC
NA | TRBJ2-3 | TRBV12-3/TRBV12-4 | NA | CASSLRPVGTDTQYF | TGTGCCAGCAGTTTAAGGCCAGTCGGAACAGATACGCAGTATTTT
NA | TRBJ2-6 | TRBV28 | NA | CASTLGFGRGIFETSGSGANVLTF | TGTGCCAGCACCCTGGGGTTCGGCCGGGGGATCTTCGAAACCTCCGGCTCTGGGGCCAACGTCCTGACTTTC
NA | TRBJ2-5 | TRBV20-1 | NA | CSARRDRGETQYF | TGCAGTGCGAGGCGGGACAGAGGCGAGACCCAGTACTTC
NA | TRBJ2-3 | TRBV12-3/TRBV12-4 | NA | CASSLGTEDTQYF | TGTGCCAGCAGTTTAGGGACGGAAGATACGCAGTATTTT
TRBD2 | TRBJ2-7 | TRBV3-1 | NA | CASSQDDSGKWDF | TGTGCCAGCAGCCAAGATGATAGCGGGAAATGGGACTTC